Listed below are T cell receptor beta chains from one sample, sequenced in a study of T cells in Graves' hyperthyroidism and ophthalmopathy. MiXCR, applied by TCRdb to the multiplex PCR reads, yields one record per CDR3 protein. The repertoire holds 750,000 to 950,000 distinct CDR3 sequences, with 38% as singletons. Sequencing was performed on blood. The receptors here all came from a man younger than 35 with Graves' hyperthyroidism. Each CDR3 is given with its conserved first and last residue. Fields, in order: clone size, D gene, V gene, J gene, CDR3 protein, CDR3 DNA. A D gene is named only where the DNA matches it firmly. Clone size is stated in some rows and not others, as once, few, many or a class when expanded.

size: few; D: TRBD2; V: TRBV20-1; J: TRBJ2-2; CDR3: CSASSGGASTGELFF; DNA: TGCAGTGCTTCTAGCGGGGGGGCGAGCACCGGGGAGCTGTTTTTT
size: many; D: -; V: TRBV7-2; J: TRBJ1-5; CDR3: CASSVGDQPQHF; DNA: TGTGCCAGCAGCGTAGGAGATCAGCCCCAGCATTTT
size: -; D: -; V: TRBV5-1; J: TRBJ2-5; CDR3: CASSSEGVTETQYF; DNA: TGCGCCAGCAGCTCGGAGGGAGTAACCGAGACCCAGTACTTC
size: -; D: TRBD2; V: TRBV3-1; J: TRBJ2-5; CDR3: CASSPLAGMAQYF; DNA: TGTGCCAGCAGCCCACTAGCGGGCATGGCCCAGTACTTC
size: few; D: -; V: TRBV11-2; J: TRBJ1-2; CDR3: CASSSVTEPYGYTF; DNA: TGTGCCAGCAGCTCCGTCACCGAGCCCTATGGCTACACCTTC
size: -; D: -; V: TRBV24-1; J: TRBJ2-2; CDR3: CATSDLGGELFF; DNA: TGTGCCACCAGTGATTTGGGCGGGGAGCTGTTTTTT
size: many; D: TRBD1; V: TRBV7-9; J: TRBJ1-1; CDR3: CASSSGQGENTEAFF; DNA: TGTGCCAGCAGCTCAGGACAGGGCGAGAACACTGAAGCTTTCTTT
size: many; D: -; V: TRBV7-8; J: TRBJ1-1; CDR3: CASSWSYNTEAFF; DNA: TGTGCCAGCAGCTGGAGCTATAACACTGAAGCTTTCTTT
size: many; D: TRBD2; V: TRBV10-3; J: TRBJ2-7; CDR3: CAIFSGRGEGEQYF; DNA: TGTGCCATCTTTAGCGGGAGGGGAGAGGGGGAGCAGTACTTC
size: many; D: TRBD2; V: TRBV20-1; J: TRBJ2-7; CDR3: CSARSGSSYEQYF; DNA: TGCAGTGCACGTAGCGGGAGCTCCTACGAGCAGTACTTC
size: -; D: -; V: TRBV15; J: TRBJ1-4; CDR3: CATSRDRGF; DNA: TGTGCCACCAGCAGAGATCGGGGGTTT